This T cell receptor beta chain originates from a study of T cell repertoires in ileal Crohn's disease (dated 2019 in TCRdb). A note on the overall study: The median duration of disease was 7.5 to 9.5 years, and at the time of surgery around 32% of patients were active smokers. Every patient underwent surgery because of a complication, which was stricturing disease in about 60% and penetrating disease in about 40%. Roughly half of the patients were given postoperative therapy, with under 13 receiving thiopurines and around 18 receiving anti-TNF agents. The M6 samples were biopsies of the neoterminal ileum collected during postoperative colonoscopy. TCR repertoire analysis was performed in roughly 50 Crohn's disease patients drawn from a prospective multicentre cohort. The study was conducted in parallel with a multicentre cohort built to find predictors of early endoscopic recurrence after ileocolonic resection. Endoscopic postoperative recurrence was defined as a Rutgeerts score above i0. A total of around 150 mucosal samples from around 60 patients were sequenced, collected from several sites on the surgical specimen as well as at postoperative endoscopy.

Read against the paper, the sample's time point label means: neoterminal ileum biopsy at postoperative endoscopy, about 6 months after surgery. To be eligible, patients had to be adults with ileal or ileocolonic Crohn's disease and an indication for ileocolonic resection. Before DNA extraction, whole ileal mucosal biopsies were kept frozen at -80 degrees C. A TRizol-based method was used to extract genomic DNA from the frozen whole biopsies, and the DNA was quantified with a NanoDrop 2000 spectrophotometer. Comment on this clone: Its antigen is currently not known. There are no base qualities to consult, and no much larger clone falls within one base.

For commercial TCRB immunosequencing, about 500 nanograms of biopsy DNA were submitted for each sample. Adaptive Biotechnology amplified CDR3 regions from genomic DNA with a two-step multiplex PCR that controlled for amplification bias. Primers for every V and J gene segment were used in the first PCR, and barcodes and Illumina adapters were added in the second PCR. CDR3 libraries were sequenced using an Illumina instrument. In the source study's methods: The analysis used both the pipelines supplied by the vendor and custom analysis of the raw data in R/Bioconductor with R version 3.3.0. Clonality, which ranges from 0 to 1, was calculated as the inverse of the normalised Shannon entropy across all productive clones. High-frequency clones were defined as the share of the repertoire occupied by the top 100 clones, with only clones passing a 95% confidence test being retained. The Simpson index measured repertoire diversity, and the Morisita-Horn index measured overlap between samples. TCRdb limited this immuneACCESS table to in-frame rearrangements with V and J called. A share of clones is missing; checked studies link under half to unresolved V genes, and the rest is unexplained. That table gives V, J and clone size, and the DNA gave D and trimming. The sample includes tens of thousands of clones, with roughly 91% observed a single time. Jointly, the top ten make up roughly 1.9% of the sample.

Summary of the overall study and its limitations: Higher high-frequency clone percentages at surgery were associated with endoscopic recurrence; all patients with clonality above 26.8% (18/57) had recurrence. A significantly higher proportion of clonal expansions was observed in active smokers at surgery than in non-smokers (roughly 27% vs 19%, p=0.02). Only a subgroup of patients, of unstated size, had mucosal CD4 and CD8 T cells sorted and sequenced. Compared with CD4 T cells, sorted CD8 T cells contained more high-frequency clones, which suggests that the mucosal expansions were mostly CD8. The timing of postoperative endoscopy varied within the first year after surgery, and the median delay was around 6.9 months.

The junction carries 14 bases between V and J, which are trimmed by 4 bases and 1 base respectively. The CDR3 contains 15 residues, cysteine and phenylalanine counted. Of all the DNA, just the CDR3 is kept, 45 bases in frame from base 1. The germline V gene gives CDR1 as SGHVS and CDR2 as FNYEAQ. Material: ileal tissue. The origin of this receptor is an adult with Crohn's disease. This chain is built from TRBV7-6 and TRBJ2-7; matching of 7 bases hints at TRBD1 as the D gene. The CDR3 protein is CASSSGGTESYEQYF. The sequenced DNA: TGTGCCAGCAGCTCCGGCGGGACAGAGTCCTACGAGCAGTACTTC.